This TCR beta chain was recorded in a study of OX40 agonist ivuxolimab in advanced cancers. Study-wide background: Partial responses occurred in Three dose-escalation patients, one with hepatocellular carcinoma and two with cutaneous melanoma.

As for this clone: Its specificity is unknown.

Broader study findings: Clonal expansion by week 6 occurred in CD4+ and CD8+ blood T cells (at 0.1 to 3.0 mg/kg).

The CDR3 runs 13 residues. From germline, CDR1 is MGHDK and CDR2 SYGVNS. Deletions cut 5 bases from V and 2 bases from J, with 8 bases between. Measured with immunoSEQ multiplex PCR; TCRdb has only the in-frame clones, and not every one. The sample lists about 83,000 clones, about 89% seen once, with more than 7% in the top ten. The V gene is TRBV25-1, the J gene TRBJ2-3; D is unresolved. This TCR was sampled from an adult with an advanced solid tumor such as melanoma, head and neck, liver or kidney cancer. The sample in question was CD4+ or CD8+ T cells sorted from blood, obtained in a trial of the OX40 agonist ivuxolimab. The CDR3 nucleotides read TGTGCCAGCAGTCAACTATACACAGATACGCAGTATTTT. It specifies CASSQLYTDTQYF.